The rows below give T cell receptor beta chains drawn from one sample of a study of a mutant IDH1 vaccine in newly diagnosed glioma. These receptors' targets are unknown. TCRdb keeps only in-frame clones here, not all; method: immunoSEQ multiplex PCR. The table records about 50,000 clones, around 85% of them present only once. The sample consisted of PBMCs, taken from a glioma patient whose treatment included an IDH1 peptide vaccine. These receptors originate from a young woman with glioma. Some clones in this sample may be carry-over from other donors' samples. CDR3s include the opening cysteine and the closing phenylalanine or tryptophan. The D gene is left open where the match is weak. The size field is filled for only some rows; it gives once, few, many or a size class.

v_gene,abundance,j_gene,d_gene,CDR3nt,CDR3aa
TRBV6-1,.,TRBJ1-2,TRBD1,TGTGCCAGCAGTGCAAGGGACAGCCATGGCTACACCTTC,CASSARDSHGYTF
TRBV29-1,.,TRBJ1-2,.,TGCAGCGTTGCCACTACAGGGCACTATGGCTACACCTTC,CSVATTGHYGYTF
TRBV4-2,few,TRBJ1-1,.,TGTGCCAGCAGCCAAGATGACCTGTCCAACACTGAAGCTTTCTTT,CASSQDDLSNTEAFF
TRBV5-5,.,TRBJ1-5,.,TGTGCCAGCAGCTTGAACGCTGAGAAGCATCAGCCCCAGCATTTT,CASSLNAEKHQPQHF
TRBV5-6,.,TRBJ2-1,.,TGTGCCAGCAGCCTTGGACAGAAGTTCACCAATGAGCAGTTCTTC,CASSLGQKFTNEQFF
TRBV7-8,.,TRBJ1-5,.,TGTGCCAGCAGCATAGCCTACAGGGTAGTCGGGAGCAATCAGCCCCAGCATTTT,CASSIAYRVVGSNQPQHF
TRBV4-1,medium-sized,TRBJ2-1,TRBD2,TGCGCCAGCAGCTCTGGACTAGTACGCAATGAGCAGTTCTTC,CASSSGLVRNEQFF
TRBV6-5,.,TRBJ1-1,.,TGTGCCAGCAGTTATAGGCGGGTGAACACTGAAGCTTTCTTT,CASSYRRVNTEAFF
TRBV23-1,.,TRBJ1-1,.,TGCGCCAGCAGCCGGGACGGACGTGAAGCTTTCTTT,CASSRDGREAFF
TRBV7-8,.,TRBJ1-5,.,TGTGCCAGCAGCCCCCGGCAAGGGCAGCCCCAGCATTTT,CASSPRQGQPQHF
TRBV10-2,.,TRBJ2-5,TRBD1,TGCGCCAGCAGTGATGGGACAGAAGAGACCCAGTACTTC,CASSDGTEETQYF
TRBV6-6,.,TRBJ1-1,.,TGTGCCAGCAGCCCAGGGAGGAACACTGAAGCTTTCTTT,CASSPGRNTEAFF
TRBV28,.,TRBJ1-2,.,TGTGCCAGCAGTCCCTTGTCGGTGGGGGACTATGGCTACACCTTC,CASSPLSVGDYGYTF
TRBV25-1,.,TRBJ1-2,.,TGTGCCAGCAGTGATCTTGGTGGGGGGCCGGACTATGGCTACACCTTC,CASSDLGGGPDYGYTF
TRBV6-5,.,TRBJ2-1,.,TGTGCCAGCAGTTACACTAGCCGATTAAACAATGAGCAGTTCTTC,CASSYTSRLNNEQFF
TRBV27,.,TRBJ2-6,.,TGTGCCAGCAGTGTGCACAGGGTCTCTGGGGCCAACGTCCTGACTTTC,CASSVHRVSGANVLTF
TRBV28,few,TRBJ1-1,.,TGTGCCACCCTGACCCTGAACACTGAAGCTTTCTTT,CATLTLNTEAFF
TRBV7-9,.,TRBJ2-7,.,TGTGCCAGCAGCTTAGGAGGGGCAGGGGAGCAGTACTTC,CASSLGGAGEQYF
TRBV11-2,.,TRBJ1-1,.,TGTGCCAGCAGCCCGAGGGGAGGGTATCGAAACACTGAAGCTTTCTTT,CASSPRGGYRNTEAFF
TRBV28,few,TRBJ1-5,TRBD1,TGTGCCAGCAGTCCGGGACAGGGCAATCAGCCCCAGCATTTT,CASSPGQGNQPQHF
TRBV6-1,.,TRBJ1-1,.,TGTGCCAGCAGCGACGCTCCCACAATTCGTCCTGAAGCTTTCTTT,CASSDAPTIRPEAFF
TRBV9,.,TRBJ2-3,TRBD2,TGTGCCAGCAGCCCAGGCGGGAGCGCAGATACGCAGTATTTT,CASSPGGSADTQYF
TRBV28,.,TRBJ2-7,TRBD2,TGTGCCAGCAGTATAACTAGCGGGTTTGGCAACGAGCAGTACTTC,CASSITSGFGNEQYF
TRBV18,.,TRBJ1-1,TRBD1,TGTGCCAGCTCACAGGGACAGACCGGTGAAGCTTTCTTT,CASSQGQTGEAFF
TRBV27,.,TRBJ2-7,.,TGTGCCAGCAGCTCATCTCCGGGCGCCAGGGGACTAAACGAGCAGTACTTC,CASSSSPGARGLNEQYF
TRBV20-1,.,TRBJ2-7,.,TGCAGTGCTTTGGACGGCTACGAGCAGTACTTC,CSALDGYEQYF
TRBV18,few,TRBJ1-1,.,TGTGCCAGCTCACCTCTACCCGACAGGAACACTGAAGCTTTCTTT,CASSPLPDRNTEAFF
TRBV11-2,.,TRBJ1-1,.,TGTGCCAGCAGCTCGGGACCTGAAGCTTTCTTT,CASSSGPEAFF
TRBV4-2,.,TRBJ2-7,.,TGTGCCAGCAGCCAAGGGGTCGGGACATCTACCTACGAGCAGTACTTC,CASSQGVGTSTYEQYF
TRBV2,.,TRBJ1-1,.,TGTGCCAGCATGGTTGGCCGGGGCTACACTGAAGCTTTCTTT,CASMVGRGYTEAFF
TRBV7-9,.,TRBJ1-1,.,TGTGCCAGCAGCTCCGGACGGGCGGGGAACACTGAAGCTTTCTTT,CASSSGRAGNTEAFF
TRBV7-9,.,TRBJ2-3,TRBD1,TGTGCCAGCAGTGGTCCGACAGGGGCGACAGATACGCAGTATTTT,CASSGPTGATDTQYF
TRBV7-9,.,TRBJ2-2,.,TGTGCCAGCAGCTTAATTGCTCAGGGCTTTGTTGGATCCGGGGAGCTGTTTTTT,CASSLIAQGFVGSGELFF
TRBV5-4,.,TRBJ2-4,TRBD1,TGTGCCAGCAGTGTGGACAGGGGTGGCGGAAACATTCAGTACTTC,CASSVDRGGGNIQYF